This TCR beta chain derives from a study of blood T cells in healthy people across ages. V lost 3 bases and J lost 4, with 15 bases in between. CDR1 is SNHLY, CDR2 FYNNEI, per germline. CDR3 length equals 15 residues. The study recruited healthy Caucasian donors from Russia who were aged about 6 to 100. Peripheral blood from each donor was collected in a volume of about 9.9 milliliters. Extracted total RNA amounted to at least 5.5 micrograms for each sample. The authors ran a second PCR of 7 to 11 cycles using a sample-barcoded 5' primer and a J-beta primer mix. TCRdb reprocessed the 5' RACE reads with MiXCR, giving one entry per CDR3 protein. Here the sample spans some 1,500,000 distinct CDR3 sequences, about 45% being singletons.

The chain carries TRBV2 and TRBJ1-2; TRBD1 is a possible D gene (6 bases). The sequenced material came from blood. The receptor's source is a woman between 18 and 29 years old in good health. CDR3 coding DNA: TGTGCCAGCAGTGAGGGGGGGGGCGGCTTCTATGGCTACACCTTC. Translation gives CASSEGGGGFYGYTF.